This TCR beta chain was sequenced for a study of T cells expressing NK-cell markers. For TCR beta, cDNA was produced by 5'RACE template switching with UMIs. TCRdb reprocessed the 5' RACE reads; each CDR3 protein has one entry and no DNA is given. This table holds about 400,000 distinct CDR3 sequences. Details on this clonotype: Its antigen is still unknown.

Findings and caveats of the study: Roughly six donors had dominant NKG2C+ clonotypes that comprised about 1.0-7.5% of their CD8+ T cells. A few donors' CD3+CD56-NKG2C+ cells were dominated by the same clonotypes.

The CDR3 covers 13 residues. Germline V lookup: CDR1 ENHRY, CDR2 SYGVKD. This clonotype was sampled from a woman aged 45-60 years in good health. J is TRBJ2-1 and V is TRBV10-3; TCRdb outputs TRBD2, but without DNA this stays unchecked. Sample: blood T cells: a sorted CD56 or NKG2C T cell subset, CD4+ or CD8+ T cells, or bulk PBMC T cells (not recorded which). CDR3 sequence: CAISESLDSEQFF.